This T cell receptor beta chain was sequenced for a study of blood T cell repertoires in COVID-19. CDR1 and CDR2 (germline): SEHNR, FQNEAQ (reference sequence). V lost 3 bases and J 5 bases, leaving 11 bases between the germline ends. The CDR3 is 13 residues long. The table came from immunoSEQ multiplex PCR; TCRdb's copy has only in-frame clones and leaves some out. The sample records hundreds of thousands of clones, roughly nine tenths being singletons. This chain uses TRBV7-9 with TRBJ2-7, with a tentative D call TRBD2 (6 bases). The receptor was isolated from a woman aged 45-59 years with COVID-19, enrolled during active disease. The sample taken for sequencing was peripheral blood. CDR3 loop: CASSFGSADEQYF. As DNA, the CDR3 is TGTGCCAGCAGCTTCGGGAGCGCGGACGAGCAGTACTTC.